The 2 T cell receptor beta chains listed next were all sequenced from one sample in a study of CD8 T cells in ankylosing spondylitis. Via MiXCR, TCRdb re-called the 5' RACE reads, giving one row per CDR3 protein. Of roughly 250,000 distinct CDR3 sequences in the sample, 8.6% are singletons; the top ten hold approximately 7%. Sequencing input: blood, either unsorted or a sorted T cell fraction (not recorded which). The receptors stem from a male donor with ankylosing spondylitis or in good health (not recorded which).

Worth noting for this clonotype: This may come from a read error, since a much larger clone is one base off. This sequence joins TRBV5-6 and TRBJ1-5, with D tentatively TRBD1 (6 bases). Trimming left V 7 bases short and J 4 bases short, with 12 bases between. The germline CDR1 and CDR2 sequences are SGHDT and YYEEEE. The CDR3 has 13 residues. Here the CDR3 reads CASGTGSNQPQHF. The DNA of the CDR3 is TGTGCCAGCGGAACAGGGAGTAATCAGCCCCAGCATTTT. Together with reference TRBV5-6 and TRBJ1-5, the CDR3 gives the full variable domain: DAGVTQSPTHLIKTRGQQVTLRCSPKSGHDTVSWYQQALGQGPQFIFQYYEEEERQRGNFPDRFSGHQFPNYSSELNVNALLLGDSALYLCASGTGSNQPQHFGDGTRLSIL.

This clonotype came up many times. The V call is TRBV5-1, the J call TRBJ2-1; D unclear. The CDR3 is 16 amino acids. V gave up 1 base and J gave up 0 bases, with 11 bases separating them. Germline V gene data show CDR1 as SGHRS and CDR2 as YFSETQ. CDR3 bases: TGCGCCAGCAGCTTGTGGCCCACCGTCTCCTACAATGAGCAGTTCTTC. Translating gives CASSLWPTVSYNEQFF.